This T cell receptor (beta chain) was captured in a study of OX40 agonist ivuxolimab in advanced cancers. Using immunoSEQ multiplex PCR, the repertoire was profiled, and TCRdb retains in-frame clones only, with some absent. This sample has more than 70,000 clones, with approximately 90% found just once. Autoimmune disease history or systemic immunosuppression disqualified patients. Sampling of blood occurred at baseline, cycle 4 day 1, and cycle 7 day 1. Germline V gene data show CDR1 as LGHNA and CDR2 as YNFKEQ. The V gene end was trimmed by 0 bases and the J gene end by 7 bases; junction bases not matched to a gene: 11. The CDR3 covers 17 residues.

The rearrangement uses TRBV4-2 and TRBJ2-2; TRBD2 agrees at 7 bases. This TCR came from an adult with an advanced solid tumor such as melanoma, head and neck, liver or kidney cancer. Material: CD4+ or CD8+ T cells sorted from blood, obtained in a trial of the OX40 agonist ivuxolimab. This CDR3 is CASSQDKGTTVSGELFF. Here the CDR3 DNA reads TGTGCCAGCAGCCAAGATAAGGGGACTACTGTCAGCGGGGAGCTGTTTTTT.